This passage covers 27 T cell receptor beta chains from one sample sequenced in a study of blood T cell repertoires in COVID-19. The repertoire was sequenced with immunoSEQ multiplex PCR; TCRdb's copy has only in-frame clones and lacks some. Among over 45,000 clones listed, about nine tenths were seen once. The specimen sequenced was peripheral blood. Receptor source: a man aged 50 or older with active COVID-19.

The J gene is TRBJ1-2, the V gene TRBV4-2, with a possible D match to TRBD1 (5 bases). This CDR3 has 14 amino acids. V was clipped by 2 bases and J by 8 bases, with 15 bases between them. Germline CDR1 is LGHNA and CDR2 is YNFKEQ. The CDR3 region is CASSQTDSLKGYTF. CDR3 nucleotides: TGTGCCAGCAGCCAAACTGACAGTTTGAAGGGCTACACCTTC.

The V gene is TRBV2, the J gene TRBJ2-1; 7 bases match TRBD2. The CDR3 is 14 amino acids. The junction had 8 bases not matched to a gene; V was cut back by 10 bases and J by 2 bases. In germline, CDR1 is SNHLY, CDR2 FYNNEI. CDR3 loop: CATGAGATYNEQFF. As DNA, the CDR3 is TGTGCCACCGGGGCGGGAGCAACCTACAATGAGCAGTTCTTC.

J is TRBJ2-3 and V is TRBV28; D is unclear. Trimming shortened V by 2 bases and J by 4 bases, and 4 bases separated the two germline ends. There are 12 residues in the CDR3. The germline V gene encodes CDR1 MDHEN and CDR2 SYDVKM. The CDR3 protein is CASSLTADTQYF. The CDR3 DNA follows: TGTGCCAGCAGTTTAACGGCAGATACGCAGTATTTT.

This chain links TRBV5-1 with TRBJ1-3; D is uncertain. The CDR3 runs 15 residues. The V gene's germline CDR1 is SGHRS and CDR2 YFSETQ. Trimming stripped 0 bases from V and 1 base from J, with 8 bases between. In DNA form, the CDR3 reads TGCGCCAGCAGCTTGGTGGCGGGATCTGGAAACACCATATATTTT. Translation gives CASSLVAGSGNTIYF.

CDR3 DNA: TGTGCCAGCAGCCAGAGGGGACTAGCGGGAGGAGAAGCGCAGTTCTTC. It is translated as CASSQRGLAGGEAQFF. The rearrangement joins TRBV3-1 (or the pseudogene TRBV3-2) to TRBJ2-1, with TRBD2 matching 15 bases. V lost 3 bases to trimming and J lost 12 bases; unmatched junction nucleotides: 9. Germline lookup yields CDR1 LGHDT and CDR2 YNNKEL (reference sequence). This CDR3 spans 16 amino acids.

This chain connects TRBV7-2 to TRBJ2-3; 8 bases agree with TRBD2. The germline V gene encodes CDR1 SGHTA and CDR2 FQGNSA. With 5 bases clipped from V and 1 base from J, the junction kept 8 bases outside the gene matches. There are 16 residues in the CDR3. In nucleotides, the CDR3 is TGTGCCAGCAGCCTGGGTCTAGCGGGCCGCACAGATACGCAGTATTTT. It encodes CASSLGLAGRTDTQYF.

This clone is termed medium-sized (0.01 to 0.1%). V gene TRBV6-5 combines with J gene TRBJ2-1; D uncertain. Germline V gene data show CDR1 as MNHEY and CDR2 as SVGAGI. The CDR3 covers 13 residues. The V end lost 0 bases, the J end lost 7 bases, and 7 bases lay between the germline ends. The CDR3, as DNA: TGTGCCAGCAGTTACTCAAATCATAATGAGCAGTTCTTC. Translated: CASSYSNHNEQFF.

The chain employs TRBV6-2 or TRBV6-3 and TRBJ1-2; D is possibly TRBD1 (6 bases). V shed 5 bases and J shed 8 bases, with 12 bases lying between them. Germline-derived CDR1 and CDR2 are MNHEY and SVGEGT. The CDR3 has 12 amino acids. CDR3 DNA sequence: TGTGCCAGCAGTCTACGACAGGACGGCTACACCTTC. Protein: CASSLRQDGYTF.

The chain couples TRBV3-1 (or the pseudogene TRBV3-2) to TRBJ2-7; the D gene is possibly TRBD1 (6 bases). Germline assignment: CDR1 LGHDT and CDR2 YNNKEL (reference sequence). This CDR3 is 15 amino acids long. The V and J ends lost 4 bases and 1 base respectively, with 14 bases between them. CDR3 coding DNA: TGTGCCAGCAGCCCGGGGCCCGGACAGTCCTACGAGCAGTACTTC. This sequence encodes CASSPGPGQSYEQYF.

The chain links TRBV5-6 to TRBJ2-1, with TRBD1 identical over 9 bases. Germline CDR1 SGHDT, CDR2 YYEEEE. This CDR3 contains 13 residues. After removal of 6 bases from V and 6 bases from J, the junction contained 4 bases not matched to a gene. CDR3 sequence (DNA): TGTGCCAGCAAGGGACAGGGATCCAATGAGCAGTTCTTC. This translates into CASKGQGSNEQFF.

This clone was picked up one time. The genes are TRBV18 and TRBJ2-2; D is perhaps TRBD1 (5 bases). The CDR3 consists of 18 residues. Trimming shortened V by 4 bases and J by 0 bases, and 18 bases separated the two germline ends. Germline CDR1 is KGHSH and CDR2 is LQKENI. In DNA form, the CDR3 reads TGTGCCAGCTCACACCAACCCTTTAAGGACACGAACACCGGGGAGCTGTTTTTT. Protein sequence: CASSHQPFKDTNTGELFF.

The rearrangement joins TRBV7-8 to TRBJ1-6, with 8 bases that match TRBD1. The CDR3 sequence is 17 residues long. V shed 5 bases, J shed 2 bases, and the junction held 8 bases outside the gene matches. The V gene's germline CDR1 is SGHVS and CDR2 FQNEAQ. CDR3 DNA: TGTGCCAGCAGCCAGATTGGGGACAGGACCTATAATTCACCCCTCCACTTT. Encoded protein: CASSQIGDRTYNSPLHF.

This chain uses TRBV7-2 with TRBJ2-1; 7 bases match TRBD1. Germline values: CDR1 SGHTA, CDR2 FQGNSA. The CDR3 contains 15 residues. Trimming at V came to 1 base and at J to 2 bases, leaving 2 bases not matched to a gene. CDR3 nucleotides: TGTGCCAGCAGCTTAGACAGGGGAGCCTACAATGAGCAGTTCTTC. Its translation: CASSLDRGAYNEQFF.

This clone was counted many times. The J gene is TRBJ2-1, the V gene TRBV29-1; 14 nucleotides match TRBD2. Germline values: CDR1 SQVTM, CDR2 ANQGSEA. With 6 bases clipped from V and 15 bases from J, the junction kept 7 bases outside the gene matches. The CDR3 runs to 12 residues. The CDR3 region has the DNA TGCAGCGTCAGACTAGCGGGGGGGCCACGGTTCTTC. This codes for CSVRLAGGPRFF.

The chain couples TRBV18 to TRBJ2-7, with D perhaps matching TRBD1 (6 bases). Trimming took 4 bases from V and 3 from J, leaving 13 bases between them. This CDR3 comprises 14 residues. Looked up from germline, CDR1 is KGHSH and CDR2 is LQKENI. CDR3 nucleotides: TGTGCCAGCTCACTTACAGGGTCGTACTACGAGCAGTACTTC. It translates to CASSLTGSYYEQYF.

The rearrangement uses TRBV5-4 and TRBJ2-5; D gene uncertain. V lost 4 bases, J lost 1 base, and 8 bases lay in between. The V gene's germline CDR1 is SGHNT and CDR2 YYREEE (reference sequence). The CDR3 runs to 13 residues. CDR3 nucleotide sequence: TGTGCCAGCAGCCGGGTGGGCCAAGAGACCCAGTACTTC. It is translated as CASSRVGQETQYF.

The genes are TRBV29-1 and TRBJ2-3, with D possibly being TRBD2 (6 bases). Germline CDR1 is SQVTM and CDR2 is ANQGSEA. The CDR3 extends over 15 amino acids. V was pared by 3 bases and J by 6 bases, with 19 bases between. DNA for the CDR3: TGCAGCGTTGATGCGCGGGGCGGTGGATGGGATACGCAGTATTTT. Translated, it gives CSVDARGGGWDTQYF.

The rearrangement links TRBV4-3 to TRBJ1-2; D is uncertain. The V and J ends lost 0 bases and 8 bases respectively, with 16 bases between them. This CDR3 contains 15 residues. Germline V gives CDR1 LGHNA, CDR2 YSLEER. In DNA form, the CDR3 reads TGCGCCAGCAGCCAAGATCAGTGGGTAGAGACAGGCTACACCTTC. It encodes CASSQDQWVETGYTF.

This clone was detected once. The chain joins TRBV14 to TRBJ2-7, with D tentatively TRBD1 (6 bases). V shed 5 bases and J shed 3 bases, with 17 bases lying between them. The CDR3 is 15 amino acids. Germline V gene sequence: CDR1 SGHDN, CDR2 FVKESK. As DNA, the CDR3 is TGTGCCAGCAGCTCTACAGGACAGACGAACTACGAGCAGTACTTC. Its translation: CASSSTGQTNYEQYF.

CDR3 in amino acids: CASSPRDLWGYTF. DNA of the CDR3: TGTGCCAGTAGCCCGAGGGACTTATGGGGCTACACCTTC. The chain employs TRBV19 and TRBJ1-2; tentatively, D is TRBD1 (5 bases). The germline CDR1 and CDR2 sequences are LNHDA and SQIVND (reference sequence). This CDR3 region has 13 residues. Trimming took off 6 bases at V and 8 bases at J, with 16 bases between the two ends.

V gene TRBV2 combines with J gene TRBJ2-1, with TRBD2 as a possible D gene (6 bases). The CDR3 covers 14 residues. V was cut by 4 bases and J by 9 bases, with 16 bases left in between. Germline V lookup: CDR1 SNHLY, CDR2 FYNNEI. The CDR3 here is CASSATTSWGEQFF. The CDR3 nucleotides are TGTGCCAGCAGTGCTACAACTAGCTGGGGTGAGCAGTTCTTC.

The V and J genes are TRBV7-9 and TRBJ2-2, with 12 bases aligning to TRBD2. J gave up 6 bases and V 5 bases, and 7 bases lay outside the gene matches. CDR1 is SEHNR and CDR2 is FQNEAQ in the germline V gene (reference sequence). The CDR3 length is 16 residues. CDR3 nucleotide sequence: TGTGCCAGCAGCGCACAGACTAGCGGGAGCCCCGGGGAGCTGTTTTTT. This translates into CASSAQTSGSPGELFF.

J is TRBJ2-3 and V is TRBV6-1, with 9 bases matching TRBD2. Per germline, CDR1 MNHNS and CDR2 SASEGT. This CDR3 is 15 amino acids long. After removal of 1 base from V and 5 bases from J, the junction contained 4 bases not matched to a gene. The CDR3 nucleotides are TGTGCCAGCAGTGAAGTTAGCGGGGGATTAGATACGCAGTATTTT. Translated: CASSEVSGGLDTQYF.

The chain joins TRBV20-1 to TRBJ1-2; 9 bases are a match to TRBD1. This CDR3 is built from 20 residues. Germline loops: CDR1 DFQATT, CDR2 SNEGSKA (reference sequence). Trimming at V came to 3 bases and at J to 3 bases, leaving 23 bases not matched to a gene. The CDR3 protein is CSASSATGTGTGLFDYGYTF. CDR3 DNA sequence: TGCAGTGCTAGTAGCGCTACCGGGACAGGGACCGGGCTATTTGACTATGGCTACACCTTC.

This clone has just one count. This chain uses TRBV11-3 with TRBJ2-3; 7 positions agree with TRBD2. Unmatched junction bases numbered 5, after V lost 3 bases and J lost 5 bases. The CDR3 is 14 amino acids. Germline loops: CDR1 SGHNT, CDR2 YENEEA. CDR3 protein: CASSLGGAGDTQYF. DNA of the CDR3: TGTGCCAGCAGCTTGGGAGGGGCGGGAGATACGCAGTATTTT.

The CDR3 region has the DNA TGTGCCACCAGCAGAGATCAGGAGACCCAGTACTTC. Amino acids: CATSRDQETQYF. The chain joins TRBV15 to TRBJ2-5; D ambiguous. There are 12 residues in the CDR3. The V end lost 0 bases, the J end lost 5 bases, and 4 bases lay between the germline ends. The germline CDR1 and CDR2 sequences are LNHNV and YYDKDF (reference sequence).

In its sample, this clone was seen a few times. This rearrangement joins TRBV6-5 to TRBJ2-7; D perhaps matches TRBD1 (6 bases). The germline CDR1 and CDR2 sequences are MNHEY and SVGAGI. The CDR3 consists of 12 residues. Trimming took off 11 bases at V and 4 bases at J, with 15 bases between the two ends. DNA for the CDR3: TGTGCCGCGATTCCTAGGGGGTACGAGCAGTACTTC. This codes for CAAIPRGYEQYF.